This T cell receptor (beta chain) was obtained from a study of blood T cell repertoires in COVID-19. About the research overall: The United States, Italy and Spain provided the acute and convalescent COVID-19 samples. PBMCs, B-cell-depleted T cells, or T cells were the source of the cDNA or gDNA that made up the material.

Authors' processing steps: How many nucleated cells were present was estimated from reference gene primer amplification. Only in-frame clones appear in the TCRdb table, and some are missing; sequencing was by immunoSEQ multiplex PCR. The D gene and trimming were derived from the DNA, and the V and J assignments and clone size from that table. The profile shows more than 95,000 clones, 86% of them singletons. J was trimmed by 9 bases and V by 11 bases; bases with no gene match: 8. The germline CDR1 and CDR2 sequences are KGHDR and SFDVKD. CDR3 size: 11 residues. Material: peripheral blood. This rearrangement joins TRBV24-1 to TRBJ1-2; 7 nucleotides match TRBD1. The sequence was obtained from a human donor in a cohort sampled during active COVID-19. CDR3 region: CAIPDRLSYTF. DNA for the CDR3: TGTGCCATCCCGGACAGGTTAAGCTACACCTTC.